Shown below are 14 T cell receptor beta chains from a single sample sequenced in a study of blood T cells in healthy people across ages. For the second PCR, which ran for about 6 to 11 cycles, a sample-barcoded 5' primer and a J-beta primer mix were used. A single record per CDR3 protein comes from TCRdb applying MiXCR to the 5' RACE reads. The sample records more than 550,000 distinct CDR3 sequences, about 24% being singletons. The sample consisted of blood. Receptors were obtained from an older man in good health.

This clonotype was seen more than once but under ten times. This sequence joins TRBV20-1 and TRBJ1-2; 9 positions match TRBD1. J was trimmed by 4 bases and V by 6 bases; bases with no gene match: 9. The CDR3 is 14 amino acids. Germline CDR1 and CDR2: DFQATT and SNEGSKA (reference sequence). The CDR3 region has the DNA TGCAGTGCCACAACCACAGGGGGCGGCTATGGCTACACCTTC. This translates into CSATTTGGGYGYTF.

V is TRBV20-1 and J is TRBJ1-2; D not resolved. CDR3 length: 12 amino acids. The V end lost 5 bases, the J end lost 4 bases, and 11 bases lay between the germline ends. From germline, CDR1 is DFQATT and CDR2 SNEGSKA (reference sequence). CDR3 in DNA: TGCAGTGCTCCCCCCCATTTCTATGGCTACACCTTC. Protein product: CSAPPHFYGYTF.

This clonotype was seen a handful of times. V is TRBV9 and J is TRBJ2-2; 12 nucleotides agree with TRBD1. Germline V gene sequence: CDR1 SGDLS, CDR2 YYNGEE. Trimming cost V 2 bases and J 4 bases; bases outside gene matches: 6. CDR3 length equals 17 residues. The CDR3 sequence is CASSVTGTGGLTGELFF. DNA of the CDR3: TGTGCCAGCAGCGTGACCGGGACAGGGGGCCTCACCGGGGAGCTGTTTTTT.

The chain has TRBV7-2 and TRBJ1-4, with D possibly matching TRBD1 (6 bases). The V gene lost 1 base and the J gene lost 3 bases, with 9 bases spanning the gap. CDR1 and CDR2 from the germline V gene are SGHTA and FQGNSA. The length of the CDR3 is 15 residues. CDR3 in amino acids: CASSLGRGANEKLFF. Here the CDR3 DNA reads TGTGCCAGCAGCTTAGGAAGGGGGGCTAATGAAAAACTGTTTTTT.

With regard to this clonotype: Relative to the germline gene, one junction end is altered; a read error may explain this. CDR3 amino acids: CTSSPRGNQPQHF. The CDR3 region has the DNA TGTACCAGCAGCCCACGGGGCAATCAGCCCCAGCATTTT. The chain combines TRBV12-3 or TRBV12-4 with TRBJ1-5; D uncertain. This CDR3 is built from 13 residues.

This clonotype appeared a few times. V gene TRBV18 combines with J gene TRBJ1-6, with TRBD1 identical over 8 bases. The CDR3 consists of 15 residues. After removal of 0 bases from V and 7 bases from J, the junction contained 2 bases not matched to a gene. The V gene's germline CDR1 is KGHSH and CDR2 LQKENI. CDR3 bases: TGTGCCAGCTCACCACCGACAGGGGAAAATTCACCCCTCCACTTT. It is translated as CASSPPTGENSPLHF.

This clonotype was seen only a few times. The rearrangement uses TRBV24-1 and TRBJ2-1; 8 bases agree with TRBD2. V lost 3 bases and J lost 4; bases outside the gene matches: 4. The CDR3 has 15 amino acids. CDR1 and CDR2 from the germline V gene are KGHDR and SFDVKD. The CDR3 nucleotides are TGTGCCACCAGTGATACTAGCGGCCCTTACAATGAGCAGTTCTTC. This codes for CATSDTSGPYNEQFF.

This clonotype was observed a handful of times. The chain combines TRBV3-1 with TRBJ1-6; D is ambiguous. CDR1 LGHDT and CDR2 YNNKEL come from the germline V gene (reference sequence). Trimming took 1 base from V and 4 from J, leaving 11 bases between them. This CDR3 comprises 16 residues. CDR3: CASSQGPNIYNSPLHF. As DNA, the CDR3 is TGTGCCAGCAGCCAAGGCCCAAATATTTATAATTCACCCCTCCACTTT.

This chain links TRBV29-1 with TRBJ2-7, with D possibly TRBD2 on 6 matching bases. The CDR3 is made up of 14 amino acids. Germline V lookup: CDR1 SQVTM, CDR2 ANQGSEA. With 0 bases removed from V and 7 bases from J, the gap between germline ends came to 16 bases. The CDR3 region is CSVEERRGSREQYF. CDR3 DNA: TGCAGCGTTGAAGAACGTCGGGGGAGTAGAGAGCAGTACTTC.

This clonotype has ten or more counts. The rearrangement joins TRBV7-2 to TRBJ2-5, with D uncertain. V was cut by 0 bases and J by 3 bases, with 8 bases left in between. This CDR3 comprises 14 residues. Germline V gene sequence: CDR1 SGHTA, CDR2 FQGNSA. The CDR3 loop reads CASSLALGKETQYF. The DNA of the CDR3 is TGTGCCAGCAGCTTAGCGTTAGGGAAAGAGACCCAGTACTTC.

V usage is TRBV18 and J usage is TRBJ1-2; D might be TRBD1 (5 bases). The V gene's germline CDR1 is KGHSH and CDR2 LQKENI. The ends were cut back, 3 bases at V and 5 bases at J, with 10 bases in the middle. The CDR3 extends over 13 amino acids. The CDR3, as DNA: TGTGCCAGCTCACCCCGGGACGTTTATGGCTACACCTTC. Translated, it gives CASSPRDVYGYTF.

This clonotype was recorded a few times. The chain recombines TRBV29-1 with TRBJ1-2; D call uncertain. Germline V gene lookup returns CDR1 SQVTM and CDR2 ANQGSEA. Trimming left V 1 base short and J 4 bases short, with 10 bases between. The CDR3 loop spans 13 amino acids. CDR3 sequence reads: CSVEGVALYGYTF. The CDR3 DNA sequence: TGCAGCGTTGAAGGGGTTGCCCTCTATGGCTACACCTTC. Looking up the rest from reference TRBV29-1 and TRBJ1-2 gives the full variable domain: SAVISQKPSRDICQRGTSLTIQCQVDSQVTMMFWYRQQPGQSLTLIATANQGSEATYESGFVIDKFPISRPNLTFSTLTVSNMSPEDSSIYLCSVEGVALYGYTFGSGTRLTVV.

The rearrangement uses TRBV18 and TRBJ2-3; D call uncertain. With the DNA end fitting TRBJ1-5 better, the J assignment may be wrong. Germline-derived CDR1 and CDR2 are KGHSH and LQKENI. This CDR3 contains 16 residues. The CDR3 region is CASSPSQSIATDTQHF. The DNA of the CDR3 is TGTGCCAGCTCACCTTCTCAGTCCATAGCCACAGATACGCAGCATTTT.

This CDR3 is CASLEGAGWGYTF. Written as DNA, the CDR3 is TGTGCCAGCTTGGAGGGGGCAGGGTGGGGCTACACCTTC. The chain joins TRBV28 to TRBJ1-2, with 7 bases matching TRBD1. The CDR3 is 13 residues long. Germline V CDR1 and CDR2: MDHEN, SYDVKM. Trimming cost V 8 bases and J 8 bases; bases outside gene matches: 11.